Presented here are 27 T cell receptor beta chains from one specimen sequenced in a study of T cells after yellow fever vaccination. TCRdb passed the 5' RACE reads through MiXCR, listing each CDR3 protein once. Of a few hundred thousand distinct CDR3 sequences in the sample, 10% to 15% are singletons; the top ten hold around 0.55%. The sample consisted of CD4+ T cells sorted from PBMCs, taken 45 days after the yellow fever booster vaccination. The receptor set was obtained from a man aged 30-40 years who received the YFV17D yellow fever vaccine.

This clonotype appeared a few times. This sequence joins TRBV4-3 and TRBJ2-3, with a tentative D call TRBD1 (6 bases). The CDR3 consists of 15 residues. Germline loops: CDR1 LGHNA, CDR2 YSLEER. Trimming shortened V by 0 bases and J by 4 bases, and 11 bases separated the two germline ends. The CDR3 protein is CASSQDDRRSDTQYF. CDR3 nucleotide sequence: TGCGCCAGCAGCCAAGATGACAGGCGATCAGATACGCAGTATTTT.

This rearrangement joins TRBV7-3 to TRBJ2-2; 10 bases fit TRBD2. Germline CDR1 reads SGHTA; CDR2 reads FQGTGA. V was clipped by 1 base and J by 4 bases; unmatched bases: 6. The CDR3 is 17 residues long. In DNA form, the CDR3 reads TGTGCCAGCAGCTTAAGCCTAGCGGGAGTATCCACCGGGGAGCTGTTTTTT. It translates to CASSLSLAGVSTGELFF.

This clonotype was observed a handful of times. This rearrangement joins TRBV28 to TRBJ2-3; D possibly corresponds to TRBD1 (5 bases). The CDR3 has 16 residues. The V gene lost 8 bases and the J gene lost 1 base, with 19 bases spanning the gap. Looked up from germline, CDR1 is MDHEN and CDR2 is SYDVKM. CDR3 in DNA: TGTGCCAGCGGGCCACCCCCTGGGGCAGGCACAGATACGCAGTATTTT. This sequence encodes CASGPPPGAGTDTQYF.

The chain recombines TRBV12-3 or TRBV12-4 with TRBJ2-5, with D perhaps matching TRBD1 (5 bases). The CDR3 is made up of 14 amino acids. The V end lost 4 bases, the J end lost 5 bases, and 14 bases lay between the germline ends. In DNA, the CDR3 is TGTGCCAGCAGTTGGACAACCCGCCACGAGACCCAGTACTTC. This sequence encodes CASSWTTRHETQYF.

This clonotype was detected only a few times. The chain carries TRBV12-3 or TRBV12-4 and TRBJ2-7; D may be TRBD2 (5 bases). This CDR3 region has 14 residues. V lost 5 bases and J lost 5, with 16 bases in between. The CDR3, as DNA: TGTGCCAGCAGTCGCCGGGGTTCCGGGGACGAGCAGTACTTC. It translates to CASSRRGSGDEQYF.

This clonotype was detected a few times. The chain joins TRBV5-1 to TRBJ2-7, with D possibly being TRBD1 (6 bases). The CDR3 loop spans 13 amino acids. CDR1 and CDR2 from the germline V gene are SGHRS and YFSETQ. V shed 7 bases and J shed 4 bases, with 15 bases lying between them. Here the CDR3 reads CASFSRDKYEQYF. CDR3 bases: TGCGCCAGCTTTTCCCGGGACAAATACGAGCAGTACTTC. The whole variable domain, filled in from reference TRBV5-1 and TRBJ2-7, reads KAGVTQTPRYLIKTRGQQVTLSCSPISGHRSVSWYQQTPGQGLQFLFEYFSETQRNKGNFPGRFSGRQFSNSRSEMNVSTLELGDSALYLCASFSRDKYEQYFGPGTRLTVT.

This clonotype was detected a few times. The genes are TRBV29-1 and TRBJ2-1, with D tentatively TRBD1 (5 bases). The V end lost 4 bases, the J end lost 7 bases, and 17 bases lay between the germline ends. CDR1 is SQVTM, CDR2 ANQGSEA, per germline. The CDR3 is made up of 14 amino acids. The CDR3 nucleotides read TGCAGCGTTGGACGACAGCTATTGAGAAATGAGCAGTTCTTC. Its translation is CSVGRQLLRNEQFF.

The gene calls are TRBV10-3 and TRBJ2-2; no clear D gene. This CDR3 comprises 14 residues. Between the trimmed V and J ends, which lost 0 bases and 4 bases, there was a span of 6 bases. Germline lookup yields CDR1 ENHRY and CDR2 SYGVKD. The CDR3 DNA reads as TGTGCCATCAGTGAGTCGGTCTCCACCGGGGAGCTGTTTTTT. Translation: CAISESVSTGELFF.

This chain connects TRBV20-1 to TRBJ2-7, with TRBD2 identical over 7 bases. Germline values: CDR1 DFQATT, CDR2 SNEGSKA (reference sequence). The CDR3 contains 14 residues. V shed 5 bases, J shed 5 bases, and the junction held 12 bases outside the gene matches. The CDR3 reads CSAATGTIGNEQYF. The CDR3 DNA reads TGCAGTGCTGCTACCGGGACTATCGGTAACGAGCAGTACTTC.

The chain links TRBV6-2 or TRBV6-3 to TRBJ2-5; D is ambiguous. The CDR3 contains 15 residues. Per the germline V gene, CDR1 is MNHEY and CDR2 is SVGEGT. Trimming removed 5 bases at V and 1 base at J, with 14 bases between. The CDR3 is CASSPTRLSQETQYF. The CDR3 DNA sequence: TGTGCCAGCAGTCCTACTCGACTTTCCCAAGAGACCCAGTACTTC.

This chain uses TRBV29-1 with TRBJ2-7; 7 positions agree with TRBD1. This CDR3 region has 13 residues. Germline values: CDR1 SQVTM, CDR2 ANQGSEA. V lost 5 bases and J lost 3; bases outside the gene matches: 7. In nucleotides, the CDR3 is TGCAGCGTTCTACAGGGGATTTTCTACGAGCAGTACTTC. Translating gives CSVLQGIFYEQYF.

The rearrangement joins TRBV6-2 or TRBV6-3 to TRBJ2-5; 10 bases are a match to TRBD2. The germline gives CDR1 MNHEY, CDR2 SVGEGT. The CDR3 has 16 amino acids. The J segment lost 4 bases and the V segment lost 2 bases, leaving 7 bases of the junction unmatched. The CDR3 region is CASSYPLAGVLETQYF. The CDR3 nucleotides read TGTGCCAGCAGTTACCCCCTAGCGGGAGTATTAGAGACCCAGTACTTC.

This clonotype came up many times. This chain joins TRBV28 and TRBJ2-3; D is unresolved. The CDR3 covers 13 residues. Between the trimmed V and J ends, which lost 7 bases and 6 bases, there was a span of 14 bases. Germline assignment: CDR1 MDHEN and CDR2 SYDVKM. The CDR3 DNA reads as TGTGCCAGCACTCTCCTCTCAAGGGATACGCAGTATTTT. Amino acids: CASTLLSRDTQYF.

J is TRBJ2-3 and V is TRBV7-2, with unresolved D. V lost 5 bases, J lost 6 bases, and 12 bases lay in between. The CDR3 runs to 13 residues. Germline assignment: CDR1 SGHTA and CDR2 FQGNSA. CDR3 coding DNA: TGTGCCAGCAGCCCAAGAAGGCGGGATACGCAGTATTTT. This gives the protein CASSPRRRDTQYF.

The chain recombines TRBV28 with TRBJ1-3; maybe TRBD1 (6 bases). CDR3 length: 17 residues. Germline loops: CDR1 MDHEN, CDR2 SYDVKM. V gave up 4 bases and J gave up 0 bases, with 16 bases separating them. The DNA of the CDR3 is TGTGCCAGCAGTTCATCACGACAGGTTTACTCTGGAAACACCATATATTTT. It is translated as CASSSSRQVYSGNTIYF. The full variable domain, completed using reference TRBV28 and TRBJ1-3, is DVKVTQSSRYLVKRTGEKVFLECVQDMDHENMFWYRQDPGLGLRLIYFSYDVKMKEKGDIPEGYSVSREKKERFSLILESASTNQTSMYLCASSSSRQVYSGNTIYFGEGSWLTVV.

This clonotype came up a few times. This chain uses TRBV29-1 with TRBJ2-5; maybe TRBD1 (5 bases). V lost 4 bases to trimming and J lost 3 bases, with 9 bases between them. The CDR3 runs to 12 residues. Looked up from germline, CDR1 is SQVTM and CDR2 is ANQGSEA. In DNA, the CDR3 is TGCAGCGTTGGGGGCATCAAAGAGACCCAGTACTTC. It codes for CSVGGIKETQYF.

The chain uses TRBV20-1 and TRBJ2-7, with D maybe TRBD1 (5 bases). The CDR3 has 13 amino acids. Per the germline V gene, CDR1 is DFQATT and CDR2 is SNEGSKA (reference sequence). V lost 0 bases and J lost 3, with 9 bases in between. The CDR3 spells CSAREGHRYEQYF. The CDR3 DNA reads TGCAGTGCTAGAGAAGGACACCGCTACGAGCAGTACTTC.

This clonotype came up a few times. V is TRBV4-2 and J is TRBJ2-3; no clear D gene. CDR1 and CDR2 from the germline V gene are LGHNA and YNFKEQ. With 4 bases removed from V and 0 bases from J, the gap between germline ends came to 8 bases. CDR3 size: 14 residues. The DNA of the CDR3 is TGTGCCAGCAGCCCCAGTCATAGCACAGATACGCAGTATTTT. Its protein product is CASSPSHSTDTQYF.

At least ten counts were recorded for this clonotype. The chain has TRBV7-2 and TRBJ2-7; D remains ambiguous. Looked up from germline, CDR1 is SGHTA and CDR2 is FQGNSA. Trimming took off 0 bases at V and 3 bases at J, with 12 bases between the two ends. This CDR3 contains 15 residues. The CDR3 coding sequence is TGTGCCAGCAGCTTAGCCCGGACCCTCGGCTACGAGCAGTACTTC. This sequence encodes CASSLARTLGYEQYF.

The rearrangement joins TRBV12-3 or TRBV12-4 to TRBJ1-1; D remains ambiguous. The CDR3 sequence is 13 residues long. The ends were cut back, 10 bases at V and 6 bases at J, with 18 bases in the middle. CDR3 sequence: CATATGKAPEAFF. For the CDR3, the DNA is TGTGCCACCGCGACTGGCAAGGCCCCTGAAGCTTTCTTT.

This clonotype occurred a few times. This chain links TRBV20-1 with TRBJ1-4, with 8 nucleotides matching TRBD1. V lost 5 bases to trimming and J lost 7 bases; unmatched junction nucleotides: 9. The length of the CDR3 is 14 residues. Germline CDR1 and CDR2: DFQATT and SNEGSKA (reference sequence). DNA for the CDR3: TGCAGTGCTTGGAGCCGGGGGACAGGTGAAAAACTGTTTTTT. Translated, it gives CSAWSRGTGEKLFF.

The rearrangement uses TRBV12-3 or TRBV12-4 and TRBJ2-5; D possibly matches TRBD1 or TRBD2 (5 bases each). V lost 6 bases, J lost 4 bases, and 15 bases lay in between. The CDR3 is made up of 14 amino acids. CDR3 sequence: CASRGSGDPETQYF. The CDR3 DNA reads as TGTGCCAGCAGGGGGAGTGGGGACCCAGAGACCCAGTACTTC.

Only a few counts were recorded for this clonotype. The V gene is TRBV4-3, the J gene TRBJ2-7, with D unresolved. V gave up 0 bases and J gave up 2 bases, with 5 bases separating them. Germline V gives CDR1 LGHNA, CDR2 YSLEER. CDR3 length: 13 amino acids. CDR3 protein: CASSQDQAYEQYF. DNA for the CDR3: TGCGCCAGCAGCCAAGATCAAGCCTACGAGCAGTACTTC.

The CDR3, as DNA: TGCAGCGTTGTCGGGGGTAAGACCCAGTACTTC. Translating it yields CSVVGGKTQYF. The chain links TRBV29-1 to TRBJ2-5, with a weak D call TRBD2 (6 bases). Trimming stripped 4 bases from V and 6 bases from J, with 9 bases between. The CDR3 length is 11 residues. Germline V lookup: CDR1 SQVTM, CDR2 ANQGSEA.

The V gene is TRBV5-1, the J gene TRBJ2-1; 9 nucleotides match TRBD2. The trim removed 4 bases at V and 15 bases at J, leaving 8 bases unmatched. The CDR3 covers 12 residues. The germline V gene encodes CDR1 SGHRS and CDR2 YFSETQ. The chain's CDR3 is CASSTGLAPAFF. In DNA, the CDR3 is TGCGCCAGCAGCACGGGACTAGCCCCAGCGTTCTTC.

V and J are TRBV24-1 and TRBJ2-1; unclear D gene. The CDR3 loop spans 12 amino acids. Between the trimmed V and J ends, which lost 2 bases and 9 bases, there was a span of 7 bases. Germline V gene lookup returns CDR1 KGHDR and CDR2 SFDVKD. CDR3 residues: CATSDYNGEQFF. The DNA for the CDR3 is TGTGCCACCAGTGATTATAACGGTGAGCAGTTCTTC.

This clonotype was detected only a few times. CDR3 DNA sequence: TGTGCCAGCAGATCAAGGAATTACGTGTCTCCCACCTCACCCCTCCACTTT. It specifies CASRSRNYVSPTSPLHF. The chain has TRBV27 and TRBJ1-6; no reliable D call. The germline V and J ends were trimmed by 6 bases and 10 bases, with 25 bases remaining between them. The CDR3 has 17 residues. Germline CDR1 is MNHEY and CDR2 is SMNVEV (reference sequence).